This T cell receptor (beta chain) was retrieved from a study of human T cells and chemical hapten exposure. On the study more broadly: Across its roughly 25 weeks, the study gave patients weekly diphenylcyclopropenone doses to the scalp. How much TCR each sample yielded varied, mostly because pooled library volumes differed slightly.

TCRdb called the RACE reads again in MiXCR, with one record for every CDR3 protein. Altogether 75,000 to 100,000 distinct CDR3 sequences are present, about 10% being singletons, with the ten largest covering 3.5%. Time point here: patch test 1, 2 weeks after DPC sensitization. Treatment reported: therapeutic diphenylcyclopropenone sensitization with weekly scalp DPC. This clonotype was counted only a few times. The sample here was whole blood, taken in connection with sensitization to the hapten diphenylcyclopropenone (DPC). The clonotype comes from a woman aged 55-69 years with alopecia areata. Some clones in this sample may be carry-over from other donors' samples.

Here the CDR3 reads CASREEGASGSTYNEQFF. DNA of the CDR3: TGTGCCAGCAGGGAGGAGGGGGCTTCGGGAAGTACCTACAATGAGCAGTTCTTC. This chain connects TRBV6-5 to TRBJ2-1; perhaps TRBD1 as D (7 bases). V dropped 6 bases and J dropped 2 bases, with 23 bases sitting between them. The CDR3 totals 18 residues. Germline assignment: CDR1 MNHEY and CDR2 SVGAGI.